Sequencing of this T cell receptor beta chain was carried out in a study of T cells after posttransplantation cyclophosphamide. The trim removed 3 bases at V and 0 bases at J, leaving 6 bases unmatched. This CDR3 region has 16 residues. Germline lookup yields CDR1 SGHNT and CDR2 YYREEE (reference sequence). This table comes from immunoSEQ multiplex PCR, and its TCRdb copy is limited to in-frame clones, with some not included. The data hold 20,000 or so clones, with over 70% observed a single time. General observations from the study: TRB clonality was highly associated with recipient CMV seropositivity and reactivation. Skin or GI-infiltrating T cells shared few TRB sequences with blood. Donor CD8+ memory clones often dominated recipient blood repertoires at later times.

For this clone: As yet, its antigen is unknown.

Treatment was busulfan-fludarabine conditioning, a marrow graft, and cyclophosphamide on days +3 and +4. The chain recombines TRBV5-4 with TRBJ1-1; 9 positions match TRBD1. The receptor was derived from a male patient between 25 and 40 years old who received an allogeneic stem cell transplant from a related donor, was CMV-positive, and had acute GVHD only. Some of the T cells may derive from the graft donor. This specimen consisted of PBMCs, obtained after an allogeneic stem cell transplant with post-transplant cyclophosphamide. CDR3 protein: CASSSGQGRVNTEAFF. The CDR3 bases are TGTGCCAGCAGCTCTGGACAGGGGCGCGTGAACACTGAAGCTTTCTTT. The whole variable domain, remainder taken from reference TRBV5-4 and TRBJ1-1, is ETGVTQSPTHLIKTRGQQVTLRCSSQSGHNTVSWYQQALGQGPQFIFQYYREEENGRGNFPPRFSGLQFPNYSSELNVNALELDDSALYLCASSSGQGRVNTEAFFGQGTRLTVV.